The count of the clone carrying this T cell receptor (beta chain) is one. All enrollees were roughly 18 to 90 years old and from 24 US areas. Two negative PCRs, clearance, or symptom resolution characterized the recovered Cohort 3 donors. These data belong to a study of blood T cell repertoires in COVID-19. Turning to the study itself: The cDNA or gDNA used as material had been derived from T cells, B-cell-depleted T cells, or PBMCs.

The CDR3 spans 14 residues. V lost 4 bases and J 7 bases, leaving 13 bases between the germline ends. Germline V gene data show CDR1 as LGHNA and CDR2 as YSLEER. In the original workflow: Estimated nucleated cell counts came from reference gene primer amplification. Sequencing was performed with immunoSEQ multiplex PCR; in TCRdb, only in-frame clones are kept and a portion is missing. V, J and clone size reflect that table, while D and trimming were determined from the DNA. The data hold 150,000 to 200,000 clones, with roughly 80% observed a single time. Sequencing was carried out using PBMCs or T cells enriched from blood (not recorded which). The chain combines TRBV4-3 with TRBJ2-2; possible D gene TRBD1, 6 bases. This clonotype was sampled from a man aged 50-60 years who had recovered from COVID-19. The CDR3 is CASSRLGADGELFF. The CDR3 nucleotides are TGCGCCAGCAGCCGTCTGGGGGCCGACGGGGAGCTGTTTTTT.